The entry below gives a single T cell receptor (beta chain) sequence along with its context. Its antigen remains unidentified. The germline V and J ends were trimmed by 4 bases and 6 bases, with 23 bases remaining between them. Germline loops: CDR1 SGDLS, CDR2 YYNGEE. The CDR3 length is 17 residues. The sample originates from a study of shared clonotypes between healthy human individuals. Findings and caveats of the study: There were few donors, and this limited the genetic and exposure-history diversity represented.

Terminally differentiated effector memory CD45RA+ cells were excluded by CCR7 positive selection of CD45RO-negative cells. It was at deep level that the assay was run. The table came from immunoSEQ multiplex PCR; TCRdb's copy has only in-frame clones and leaves some out. Of about 580,000 clones in the sample, 98% were seen once. The chain links TRBV9 to TRBJ2-1; D may correspond to TRBD1 or TRBD2 (6 bases each). Input material: naive CD8+ T cells sorted from blood. The origin of this receptor is a man aged 25 to 40 in good health. This CDR3 is CASSTPARDKVTNEQFF. CDR3 DNA sequence: TGTGCCAGCAGCACCCCCGCGCGGGACAAGGTGACCAATGAGCAGTTCTTC. The whole variable domain, remainder taken from reference TRBV9 and TRBJ2-1, is DSGVTQTPKHLITATGQRVTLRCSPRSGDLSVYWYQQSLDQGLQFLIQYYNGEERAKGNILERFSAQQFPDLHSELNLSSLELGDSALYFCASSTPARDKVTNEQFFGPGTRLTVL.